Following are 26 T cell receptor beta chains from one sample sequenced in a study of cytomegalovirus exposure and HLA in healthy donors. The primer mix had 60 Vbeta and 13 Jbeta primers. TCRdb keeps only in-frame clones here, not all; method: immunoSEQ multiplex PCR. The data show tens of thousands of clones, around 80% seen once. The sequenced sample was PBMCs. Receptors were obtained from a male donor in good health and CMV-seropositive.

V is TRBV28 and J is TRBJ1-1, with D possibly being TRBD1 (5 bases). The CDR3 loop spans 15 amino acids. Trimming removed 5 bases from V and 1 base from J, with 14 bases in between. The germline V gene encodes CDR1 MDHEN and CDR2 SYDVKM. Here the CDR3 DNA reads TGTGCCAGCAGTGGGTCGGGACTAAGGAACACTGAAGCTTTCTTT. Translation gives CASSGSGLRNTEAFF.

This clone was detected many times. The chain carries TRBV7-8 and TRBJ1-1; D is perhaps TRBD1 (6 bases). The V and J ends lost 5 bases and 3 bases respectively, with 10 bases between them. The germline V gene has CDR1 SGHVS and CDR2 FQNEAQ. This CDR3 contains 13 residues. This chain's CDR3 is CASSPNRDTEAFF. CDR3 DNA: TGTGCCAGCAGCCCAAACAGGGACACTGAAGCTTTCTTT.

This clone was seen a handful of times. The V call is TRBV6-1, the J call TRBJ2-6; a possible D gene is TRBD2 (6 bases). This CDR3 comprises 17 residues. Trimming pared 3 bases from V and 0 bases from J, leaving 12 bases between. Germline values: CDR1 MNHNS, CDR2 SASEGT. CDR3 protein: CASSDLVGGSGANVLTF. CDR3 nucleotide sequence: TGTGCCAGCAGTGACTTGGTGGGGGGCTCTGGGGCCAACGTCCTGACTTTC.

This clone was observed a single time. The chain carries TRBV7-9 and TRBJ2-5; 10 nucleotides align to TRBD2. The CDR3 extends over 15 amino acids. Germline values: CDR1 SEHNR, CDR2 FQNEAQ (reference sequence). The V segment lost 5 bases and the J segment 6 bases; nucleotides outside the gene matches: 9. For the CDR3, the DNA is TGTGCCAGCAGCCTTGGTGTAGCGGGAGGCCAGACCCAGTACTTC. It yields the protein CASSLGVAGGQTQYF.

This clone was seen only once. This chain joins TRBV10-3 and TRBJ2-7; D is unclear. CDR3 length: 15 residues. The germline V gene has CDR1 ENHRY and CDR2 SYGVKD. The ends were cut back, 2 bases at V and 1 base at J, with 12 bases in the middle. CDR3 sequence reads: CAISEPDLGSYEQYF. CDR3 in DNA: TGTGCCATCAGTGAGCCAGACTTGGGTTCCTACGAGCAGTACTTC.

The chain carries TRBV2 and TRBJ1-5; perhaps TRBD1 as D (6 bases). Germline loops: CDR1 SNHLY, CDR2 FYNNEI. With 2 bases removed from V and 6 bases from J, the gap between germline ends came to 20 bases. The CDR3 has 17 amino acids. CDR3 protein: CASSEKQVYRASQPQHF. Written as DNA, the CDR3 is TGTGCCAGCAGTGAAAAACAAGTGTACAGGGCTAGTCAGCCCCAGCATTTT.

This sequence joins TRBV30 and TRBJ2-2, with TRBD2 matching 7 bases. Germline lookup yields CDR1 GTSNPN and CDR2 SVGIG (reference sequence). V shed 3 bases and J 3 bases; nucleotides not matched to a gene: 4. This CDR3 region has 14 residues. CDR3 bases: TGTGCCTGGAGAGCTAGCGGATACACCGGGGAGCTGTTTTTT. Encoded protein: CAWRASGYTGELFF. The entire variable domain, with the rest obtained from reference TRBV30 and TRBJ2-2, is as follows: SQTIHQWPATLVQPVGSPLSLECTVEGTSNPNLYWYRQAAGRGLQLLFYSVGIGQISSEVPQNLSASRPQDRQFILSSKKLLLSDSGFYLCAWRASGYTGELFFGEGSRLTVL.

The chain is built from TRBV18 and TRBJ2-7, with 7 bases identical to TRBD1. After removal of 5 bases from V and 6 bases from J, the junction contained 7 bases not matched to a gene. The germline V gene has CDR1 KGHSH and CDR2 LQKENI. The length of the CDR3 is 13 residues. The chain's CDR3 is CASSKDRVREQYF. In nucleotides, the CDR3 is TGTGCCAGCTCAAAAGACAGGGTACGCGAGCAGTACTTC.

V usage is TRBV7-2 and J usage is TRBJ2-1; tentative D call: TRBD1 (5 bases). This CDR3 region has 14 residues. Germline CDR1 reads SGHTA; CDR2 reads FQGNSA. Trimming cost V 5 bases and J 3 bases, with 11 bases left between them. The CDR3 bases are TGTGCCAGCAGCCCACCCAGGGACTACAATGAGCAGTTCTTC. As protein: CASSPPRDYNEQFF.

This clone was counted once. Other DNA sequences of this sample code for an identical CDR3. The chain carries TRBV28 and TRBJ2-2; possible D gene TRBD1, 6 bases. In germline, CDR1 is MDHEN, CDR2 SYDVKM. Trimming pared 2 bases from V and 5 bases from J, leaving 6 bases between. This CDR3 is built from 13 residues. The CDR3 DNA reads as TGTGCCAGCAGTTTACAGGGGACCGGGGAGCTGTTTTTT. Its protein product is CASSLQGTGELFF.

The chain has TRBV18 and TRBJ1-1; no clear D. CDR3 length: 13 amino acids. The V end was cut by 1 base, the J end by 6 bases, with 9 bases between. CDR1 KGHSH and CDR2 LQKENI come from the germline V gene. CDR3 region: CASSPLGVAEAFF. The CDR3 DNA reads as TGTGCCAGCTCACCACTCGGGGTTGCTGAAGCTTTCTTT.

About this clone itself: A read error is possible here, since a much larger clone lies one base away. The chain joins TRBV6-4 to TRBJ2-1; unclear D gene. The V end was cut by 6 bases, the J end by 6 bases, with 3 bases between. CDR1 is MRHNA, CDR2 SNTAGT, per germline. The CDR3 covers 10 residues. As DNA, the CDR3 is TGTGCCAGCAGCAGCAATGAGCAGTTCTTC. Amino acid sequence: CASSSNEQFF.

This chain's CDR3 is CASSFPTVSSYEQYF. The DNA of the CDR3 is TGTGCCAGCAGTTTCCCGACAGTCAGCTCCTACGAGCAGTACTTC. The chain couples TRBV28 to TRBJ2-7; the D gene is possibly TRBD1 (5 bases). From germline, CDR1 is MDHEN and CDR2 SYDVKM. The CDR3 is 15 amino acids. V was clipped by 3 bases and J by 0 bases, with 12 bases between them. Full variable domain (remainder filled in from reference TRBV28 and TRBJ2-7): DVKVTQSSRYLVKRTGEKVFLECVQDMDHENMFWYRQDPGLGLRLIYFSYDVKMKEKGDIPEGYSVSREKKERFSLILESASTNQTSMYLCASSFPTVSSYEQYFGPGTRLTVT.

The DNA for the CDR3 is TGTGCCAGCAGCTATCTCCGGGACTTTTACAATGAGCAGTTCTTC. Translation: CASSYLRDFYNEQFF. This sequence joins TRBV7-2 and TRBJ2-1, with D perhaps matching TRBD2 (6 bases). The CDR3 runs to 15 residues. Germline CDR1 and CDR2: SGHTA and FQGNSA. V lost 4 bases, J lost 4 bases, and 14 bases lay in between.

The V and J genes are TRBV27 and TRBJ1-2; D may be TRBD1 (5 bases). The V gene's germline CDR1 is MNHEY and CDR2 SMNVEV (reference sequence). The V end was cut by 6 bases, the J end by 9 bases, with 20 bases between. This CDR3 contains 14 residues. The CDR3: CASSSGGASGSYTF. CDR3 in DNA: TGTGCCAGCAGCTCCGGCGGGGCCTCGGGAAGCTACACCTTC.

This chain joins TRBV4-2 and TRBJ2-1; possibly TRBD2 for D (6 bases). Deletions cut 3 bases from V and 7 bases from J, with 10 bases between. CDR3 size: 13 residues. Germline V lookup: CDR1 LGHNA, CDR2 YNFKEQ. CDR3 in amino acids: CASSQDGRNEQFF. As DNA, the CDR3 is TGTGCCAGCAGCCAGGACGGGAGAAATGAGCAGTTCTTC.

The CDR3 bases are TGTGCCAGCAGTTTTAGCGGAGGGGGCACCTACGAGCAGTACTTC. Translation: CASSFSGGGTYEQYF. The chain combines TRBV28 with TRBJ2-7; perhaps TRBD1 as D (7 bases). Germline V gene data show CDR1 as MDHEN and CDR2 as SYDVKM. This CDR3 is built from 15 residues. Trimming cost V 3 bases and J 2 bases, with 14 bases left between them.

The chain recombines TRBV7-2 with TRBJ1-2, with 9 bases lining up with TRBD1. CDR1 and CDR2 from the germline V gene are SGHTA and FQGNSA. The CDR3 covers 14 residues. V shed 7 bases and J 3 bases; nucleotides not matched to a gene: 6. In nucleotides, the CDR3 is TGTGCCAGCACCCGGGACAGGGTTGACTATGGCTACACCTTC. Encoded protein: CASTRDRVDYGYTF.

By share, this clone counts as medium-sized. V gene TRBV5-4 combines with J gene TRBJ2-1; TRBD2 agrees at 12 bases. Germline values: CDR1 SGHNT, CDR2 YYREEE (reference sequence). There are 17 residues in the CDR3. The J segment lost 4 bases and the V segment lost 1 base, leaving 6 bases of the junction unmatched. The CDR3 reads CASSLTKGTSGYNEQFF. The CDR3 DNA reads TGTGCCAGCAGCTTGACCAAAGGGACTAGCGGGTACAATGAGCAGTTCTTC.

The chain links TRBV4-2 to TRBJ2-3; 8 bases align to TRBD2. The CDR3 contains 15 residues. In germline, CDR1 is LGHNA, CDR2 YNFKEQ. V trimming: 1 base; J trimming: 3 bases; junction bases outside the gene matches: 3. CDR3 in DNA: TGTGCCAGCAGCCAAGCCAGCGGGAGTACAGATACGCAGTATTTT. It codes for CASSQASGSTDTQYF.

The gene calls are TRBV28 and TRBJ1-3, with D maybe TRBD1 (6 bases). This CDR3 has 14 amino acids. CDR1 is MDHEN and CDR2 is SYDVKM in the germline V gene. V lost 5 bases, J lost 7 bases, and 15 bases lay in between. The CDR3 sequence is CASSVQGTKNTIYF. CDR3 in DNA: TGTGCCAGCAGTGTTCAGGGGACGAAGAACACCATATATTTT.

The V call is TRBV28, the J call TRBJ2-3, with 8 nucleotides matching TRBD2. CDR1 MDHEN and CDR2 SYDVKM come from the germline V gene. J lost 5 bases, V lost 4 bases, and 11 bases had no gene match. CDR3 length equals 16 residues. CDR3 loop: CASSSIGRALRDTQYF. The DNA of the CDR3 is TGTGCCAGCAGTTCGATCGGGAGGGCCCTTAGAGATACGCAGTATTTT.

This chain connects TRBV27 to TRBJ2-7; possibly TRBD2 for D (6 bases). CDR3 size: 15 residues. The germline CDR1 and CDR2 sequences are MNHEY and SMNVEV (reference sequence). The V and J ends lost 6 bases and 0 bases respectively, with 15 bases between them. CDR3 protein: CASRVGTPSSYEQYF. Written as DNA, the CDR3 is TGTGCCAGCAGAGTAGGGACTCCCAGCTCCTACGAGCAGTACTTC.

V is TRBV27 and J is TRBJ2-2; tentatively, D is TRBD1 (6 bases). The CDR3 loop spans 14 amino acids. CDR1 is MNHEY, CDR2 SMNVEV, per germline (reference sequence). V was shortened by 6 bases and J by 1 base, with 9 bases between the two germline ends. The CDR3 spells CASSRQENTGELFF. As DNA, the CDR3 is TGTGCCAGCAGCAGACAGGAGAACACCGGGGAGCTGTTTTTT.

The rearrangement joins TRBV28 to TRBJ1-4; 7 bases map to TRBD1. The germline V gene encodes CDR1 MDHEN and CDR2 SYDVKM. This CDR3 has 17 residues. Trimming took 2 bases from V and 0 from J; bases not matched to a gene: 6. DNA for the CDR3: TGTGCCAGCAGTTTACGGCAGGGGGTTGCAACTAATGAAAAACTGTTTTTT. Translating it yields CASSLRQGVATNEKLFF.

The V call is TRBV19, the J call TRBJ2-1; no reliable D call. The CDR3 is 11 residues long. The germline gives CDR1 LNHDA, CDR2 SQIVND (reference sequence). Trimming removed 4 bases from V and 6 bases from J, with 4 bases in between. The CDR3 protein is CASSNLNEQFF. CDR3 DNA sequence: TGTGCCAGTAGTAATCTCAATGAGCAGTTCTTC. Full variable domain (remainder filled in from reference TRBV19 and TRBJ2-1): DGGITQSPKYLFRKEGQNVTLSCEQNLNHDAMYWYRQDPGQGLRLIYYSQIVNDFQKGDIAEGYSVSREKKESFPLTVTSAQKNPTAFYLCASSNLNEQFFGPGTRLTVL.